One sample yielded the 19 T cell receptor beta chains listed below, sequenced in a study of T cells after yellow fever vaccination. TCRdb ran MiXCR on the 5' RACE reads and lists one entry per CDR3 protein. The table has nearly 45,000 distinct CDR3 sequences, roughly 7% seen once. The sequencing here drew on CD8+ T cells not binding an NS4B(214-222) dextramer, sorted from PBMCs, taken 45 days after the yellow fever booster vaccination. The source of these receptors is a young man who received the YFV17D yellow fever vaccine.

Many counts were recorded for this clonotype. The chain links TRBV12-3 or TRBV12-4 to TRBJ2-1; D unclear. V was pared by 2 bases and J by 8 bases, with 1 base between. This CDR3 spans 10 amino acids. The CDR3 sequence: CASSLYEQFF. In DNA form, the CDR3 reads TGTGCCAGCAGTTTATATGAGCAGTTCTTC.

This clonotype occurred many times. The chain combines TRBV6-5 with TRBJ2-5, with a weak D call TRBD1 (5 bases). CDR3 length equals 14 residues. The V end lost 8 bases, the J end lost 1 base, and 14 bases lay between the germline ends. Germline CDR1 is MNHEY and CDR2 is SVGAGI. The CDR3 sequence: CASSRQHFQETQYF. The DNA of the CDR3 is TGTGCCAGCTCCCGACAGCATTTCCAAGAGACCCAGTACTTC.

This clonotype was found many times. The gene calls are TRBV15 and TRBJ2-1; D remains unclear. The length of the CDR3 is 17 residues. Germline CDR1 and CDR2: LNHNV and YYDKDF (reference sequence). V was clipped by 4 bases and J by 4 bases, with 20 bases between them. DNA of the CDR3: TGTGCCACCAGCAATTATCCGGGCCTTGAGGATTACAATGAGCAGTTCTTC. Translation gives CATSNYPGLEDYNEQFF.

Many counts were recorded for this clonotype. The chain uses TRBV27 and TRBJ2-3; TRBD2 matches 8 bases. This CDR3 has 17 residues. V gave up 0 bases and J gave up 3 bases; unmatched junction bases: 8. Looked up from germline, CDR1 is MNHEY and CDR2 is SMNVEV (reference sequence). CDR3 region: CASSLSLAGLSTDTQYF. The DNA of the CDR3 is TGTGCCAGCAGTTTATCCCTAGCGGGTTTGTCGACAGATACGCAGTATTTT.

This clonotype has at least ten counts. The chain carries TRBV9 and TRBJ2-1; 7 nucleotides match TRBD2. CDR1 SGDLS and CDR2 YYNGEE come from the germline V gene. The CDR3 length is 14 residues. Germline trimming cut 3 bases from V and 5 bases from J; bases unmatched to any gene: 5. The chain's CDR3 is CASSAGAGDNEQFF. DNA of the CDR3: TGTGCCAGCAGCGCCGGGGCGGGAGACAATGAGCAGTTCTTC.

This clonotype was seen a handful of times. V and J are TRBV7-8 and TRBJ2-7; tentatively, D is TRBD2 (6 bases). Germline CDR1 and CDR2: SGHVS and FQNEAQ. The V gene lost 3 bases and the J gene lost 2 bases, with 14 bases spanning the gap. This CDR3 has 15 amino acids. The CDR3: CASSFGGTAAYEQYF. In nucleotides, the CDR3 is TGTGCCAGCAGCTTTGGCGGGACTGCAGCCTACGAGCAGTACTTC. The variable domain in full, with the rest retrieved from reference TRBV7-8 and TRBJ2-7, is GAGVSQSPRYKVAKRGQDVALRCDPISGHVSLFWYQQALGQGPEFLTYFQNEAQLDKSGLPSDRFFAERPEGSVSTLKIQRTQQEDSAVYLCASSFGGTAAYEQYFGPGTRLTVT.

The chain is built from TRBV28 and TRBJ2-7; D is unresolved. CDR3 length: 13 residues. The ends were cut back, 3 bases at V and 2 bases at J, with 8 bases in the middle. CDR1 is MDHEN and CDR2 is SYDVKM in the germline V gene. DNA for the CDR3: TGTGCCAGCAGTTTCGAGACAACCTACGAGCAGTACTTC. Translating it yields CASSFETTYEQYF.

This clonotype has ten or more counts. CDR3 in amino acids: CASSPQSGSPLHF. In nucleotides, the CDR3 is TGCGCCAGCAGCCCGCAATCGGGTTCACCCCTCCACTTT. The chain recombines TRBV4-3 with TRBJ1-6; no clear D. Germline V gene sequence: CDR1 LGHNA, CDR2 YSLEER. V was shortened by 4 bases and J by 9 bases, with 10 bases between the two germline ends. This CDR3 is 13 amino acids long.

This clonotype was found many times. CDR3 amino acids: CATSRERVLEQYF. The CDR3 coding sequence is TGTGCCACCAGCAGAGAGCGGGTTCTCGAGCAGTACTTC. V usage is TRBV15 and J usage is TRBJ2-7; D might be TRBD2 (5 bases). Per germline, CDR1 LNHNV and CDR2 YYDKDF (reference sequence). The V end lost 0 bases, the J end lost 6 bases, and 9 bases lay between the germline ends. The CDR3 sequence is 13 residues long.

With respect to this clonotype: A much bigger clone sits one base away, suggesting this may be a read error. The chain combines TRBV28 with TRBJ2-7; 16 bases agree with TRBD2. In germline, CDR1 is MDHEN, CDR2 SYDVKM. This CDR3 has 18 residues. The CDR3: CACSLGTSGRAEVDEQYF. The CDR3 DNA is TGTGCCTGCAGTTTAGGGACTAGCGGGAGGGCCGAAGTGGACGAGCAGTACTTC. Looking up the rest from reference TRBV28 and TRBJ2-7 gives the full variable domain: DVKVTQSSRYLVKRTGEKVFLECVQDMDHENMFWYRQDPGLGLRLIYFSYDVKMKEKGDIPEGYSVSREKKERFSLILESASTNQTSMYLCACSLGTSGRAEVDEQYFGPGTRLTVT.

This clonotype was found many times. The rearrangement links TRBV14 to TRBJ1-6; D is ambiguous. Germline CDR1 SGHDN, CDR2 FVKESK. This CDR3 region has 16 residues. V lost 0 bases and J lost 3, with 9 bases in between. The CDR3 loop reads CASSQDEGNYNSPLHF. The CDR3 DNA reads as TGTGCCAGCAGCCAAGATGAAGGAAACTATAATTCACCCCTCCACTTT.

On this clonotype: A much larger clone differs from this one at a single base, so this may be a read error. Likely a read error: the CDR3 ends without its conserved phenylalanine or tryptophan. The chain joins TRBV5-5 to TRBJ2-1, with 7 nucleotides matching TRBD1. Germline values: CDR1 SGHKS, CDR2 YYEKEE (reference sequence). The CDR3 contains 12 residues. For the CDR3, the DNA is TGTGCAGCAGGGGACAGCGGCCATGAGCAGTTCCTC. It encodes CAAGDSGHEQFL.

Concerning this clonotype itself: This may be a read error: a much more frequent sequence differs by one nucleotide. The chain couples TRBV6-2 or TRBV6-3 to TRBJ2-1; TRBD2 matches at 7 bases. Germline assignment: CDR1 MNHEY and CDR2 SVGEGT. This CDR3 region has 15 residues. CDR3 sequence (DNA): TGTGCCAGCAATTACCTCCGGGACTATCACGATGAGCAGTTCTTC. Translating gives CASNYLRDYHDEQFF.

There are many counts of this clonotype. The V call is TRBV9, the J call TRBJ2-5; 11 bases are a match to TRBD2. V lost 3 bases and J lost 5; bases outside the gene matches: 3. The CDR3 has 14 amino acids. In germline, CDR1 is SGDLS, CDR2 YYNGEE. CDR3: CASSGSGRVETQYF. DNA for the CDR3: TGTGCCAGCAGCGGTAGCGGGAGGGTTGAGACCCAGTACTTC.

This clonotype was recorded many times. The chain couples TRBV29-1 to TRBJ1-3; D call uncertain. Germline CDR1 SQVTM, CDR2 ANQGSEA. V was cut by 4 bases and J by 4 bases, with 14 bases left in between. This CDR3 has 14 amino acids. CDR3 bases: TGCAGCGTTGGGGTCGGACTCCAAGGAAACACCATATATTTT. Protein: CSVGVGLQGNTIYF. Variable domain in full (rest from reference TRBV29-1 and TRBJ1-3): SAVISQKPSRDICQRGTSLTIQCQVDSQVTMMFWYRQQPGQSLTLIATANQGSEATYESGFVIDKFPISRPNLTFSTLTVSNMSPEDSSIYLCSVGVGLQGNTIYFGEGSWLTVV.

This clonotype was detected many times. The chain has TRBV7-8 and TRBJ2-7; maybe TRBD2 (6 bases). This CDR3 is 16 amino acids long. Germline CDR1 and CDR2: SGHVS and FQNEAQ. V gave up 1 base and J gave up 4 bases, with 17 bases separating them. Here the CDR3 DNA reads TGTGCCAGCAGCTTAGGGGCGGGATCCGGAGTATACGAGCAGTACTTC. Its protein is CASSLGAGSGVYEQYF.

This clonotype was seen ten or more times. The CDR3 loop is CASSGPYEQYF. CDR3 nucleotides: TGTGCCAGTAGTGGTCCCTACGAGCAGTACTTC. V usage is TRBV19 and J usage is TRBJ2-7; D remains ambiguous. This CDR3 spans 11 amino acids. The V gene's germline CDR1 is LNHDA and CDR2 SQIVND (reference sequence). Between the trimmed V and J ends, which lost 5 bases and 2 bases, there was a span of 4 bases.

This clonotype was picked up many times. The chain combines TRBV11-2 with TRBJ2-7; 9 nucleotides match TRBD2. This CDR3 has 18 residues. Germline V CDR1 and CDR2: SGHAT, FQNNGV. The trim removed 1 base at V and 4 bases at J, leaving 14 bases unmatched. CDR3 sequence (DNA): TGTGCCAGCAGCTTAGGCCCCCTTGTAGCGGGAGTTTGGTACGAGCAGTACTTC. Translating gives CASSLGPLVAGVWYEQYF.

Concerning this clonotype: A read error is possible here, since a much larger clone lies one base away. V and J are TRBV2 and TRBJ1-5; D is unclear. CDR1 is SNHLY and CDR2 is FYNNEI in the germline V gene. The CDR3 is 13 amino acids. The ends were cut back, 8 bases at V and 6 bases at J, with 14 bases in the middle. CDR3 nucleotides: TGTGCCAGCCTAGCGAAAACGGGTCAGCCCCAGCATTTT. The encoded protein is CASLAKTGQPQHF.